Shown below are 17 T cell receptor beta chains from a single sample sequenced in a study of T cells in Graves' hyperthyroidism and ophthalmopathy. TCR beta CDR3 regions were amplified from RNA. HTBI primers were the set used in a first-round RT-PCR of the TCR CDR3. TCRdb used MiXCR to reprocess the multiplex PCR reads, holding one entry per CDR3 protein. Of over 500,000 distinct CDR3 sequences in the sample, about 46% were seen once. Sequenced input: peripheral blood or thyroid tissue (not recorded which). These receptors were obtained from an adult woman with Graves' disease, either hyperthyroidism or ophthalmopathy (not recorded which).

This chain links TRBV10-3 with TRBJ1-1, with D perhaps matching TRBD1 (6 bases). Germline lookup yields CDR1 ENHRY and CDR2 SYGVKD. Trimming cost V 2 bases and J 5 bases, with 12 bases left between them. The CDR3 totals 14 residues. The CDR3, as DNA: TGTGCCATCAGTGAGCCGGGGGCGAGGACTGAAGCTTTCTTT. Protein: CAISEPGARTEAFF.

The chain recombines TRBV29-1 with TRBJ2-7; the D is unclear. CDR1 is SQVTM, CDR2 ANQGSEA, per germline. The CDR3 is 12 amino acids. Between the trimmed V and J ends, which lost 8 bases and 3 bases, there was a span of 14 bases. Here the CDR3 reads CSLGPHSYEQYF. DNA of the CDR3: TGCAGCTTAGGGCCCCACAGCTACGAGCAGTACTTC.

This clonotype has ten or more counts. The V gene is TRBV4-1, the J gene TRBJ2-5, with 10 bases aligning to TRBD2. The CDR3 contains 13 residues. CDR1 and CDR2 (germline): MGHRA, YSYEKL. V trimming: 5 bases; J trimming: 5 bases; junction bases outside the gene matches: 2. The CDR3 DNA follows: TGCGCCAGCAGCAGTAGCGGGAGGGAGACCCAGTACTTC. It yields the protein CASSSSGRETQYF.

This clonotype was seen repeatedly, ten times or more. The J gene is TRBJ1-4, the V gene TRBV12-3 or TRBV12-4; the D is unclear. The CDR3 totals 14 residues. V was trimmed by 5 bases and J by 6 bases, leaving 13 bases between them. CDR3 amino acids: CASSTLRADEKLFF. CDR3 bases: TGTGCCAGCAGTACCCTTCGGGCAGATGAAAAACTGTTTTTT.

This clonotype was recorded many times. This chain uses TRBV7-9 with TRBJ2-5, with 8 bases matching TRBD1. V gave up 5 bases and J gave up 3 bases; unmatched junction bases: 8. CDR3 length equals 15 residues. CDR1 and CDR2 from the germline V gene are SEHNR and FQNEAQ (reference sequence). Here the CDR3 DNA reads TGTGCCAGCAGCGCCCGAGGACAGGGAAAAGAGACCCAGTACTTC. Its protein product is CASSARGQGKETQYF.

This sequence joins TRBV7-9 and TRBJ1-2; TRBD1 matches 10 bases. Losses at the gene ends were 0 bases for V and 2 bases for J; bases not matched to a gene: 9. Germline V gene data show CDR1 as SEHNR and CDR2 as FQNEAQ (reference sequence). The CDR3 has 18 residues. The CDR3, as DNA: TGTGCCAGCAGCTTAGCTTTGGGACAGGGGCCTCGGAACTATGGCTACACCTTC. Translating it yields CASSLALGQGPRNYGYTF.

The chain joins TRBV7-3 to TRBJ1-5; D uncertain. With 2 bases removed from V and 4 bases from J, the gap between germline ends came to 15 bases. CDR1 SGHTA and CDR2 FQGTGA come from the germline V gene. The CDR3 is 16 residues long. The CDR3 is CASSLGGQGQNQPQHF. The CDR3 DNA sequence: TGTGCCAGCAGCTTAGGAGGGCAAGGCCAGAATCAGCCCCAGCATTTT.

The V and J genes are TRBV5-1 and TRBJ2-5, with 11 bases that match TRBD2. Germline loops: CDR1 SGHRS, CDR2 YFSETQ. Losses at the gene ends were 2 bases for V and 4 bases for J; bases not matched to a gene: 7. The CDR3 is 16 amino acids. The CDR3 is CASSFTGLADRETQYF. CDR3 nucleotide sequence: TGCGCCAGCAGCTTTACGGGACTAGCGGACCGAGAGACCCAGTACTTC.

This clonotype came up many times. The chain links TRBV5-6 to TRBJ1-2; 7 nucleotides agree with TRBD1. After removal of 4 bases from V and 8 bases from J, the junction contained 17 bases not matched to a gene. Germline V gene sequence: CDR1 SGHDT, CDR2 YYEEEE. This CDR3 region has 16 residues. CDR3 DNA sequence: TGTGCCAGCAGCCCGAGACAGGGACTTCTTGCAGGGGGCTACACCTTC. Its protein is CASSPRQGLLAGGYTF.

V gene TRBV7-8 combines with J gene TRBJ2-7, with a weak D call TRBD2 (6 bases). Trimming cost V 1 base and J 1 base, with 11 bases left between them. The CDR3 loop spans 15 amino acids. CDR1 and CDR2 from the germline V gene are SGHVS and FQNEAQ. CDR3 sequence reads: CASSLVAGTSYEQYF. DNA of the CDR3: TGTGCCAGCAGCTTAGTCGCCGGGACTTCCTACGAGCAGTACTTC.

This clonotype was found a few times. V usage is TRBV27 and J usage is TRBJ1-1, with TRBD1 identical over 9 bases. The CDR3 consists of 14 residues. After removal of 5 bases from V and 8 bases from J, the junction contained 9 bases not matched to a gene. Germline V CDR1 and CDR2: MNHEY, SMNVEV (reference sequence). The CDR3 protein is CASSPIQGAAEAFF. DNA of the CDR3: TGTGCCAGCAGTCCCATACAGGGGGCAGCCGAAGCTTTCTTT.

This clonotype was detected a few times. The chain carries TRBV9 and TRBJ2-7, with D unresolved. Germline values: CDR1 SGDLS, CDR2 YYNGEE. The CDR3 extends over 14 amino acids. The V end was cut by 0 bases, the J end by 6 bases, with 13 bases between. The CDR3 spells CASSVAPLGLEQYF. Here the CDR3 DNA reads TGTGCCAGCAGCGTAGCTCCCCTAGGTCTCGAGCAGTACTTC.

This clonotype has more than one count but fewer than ten. V and J are TRBV11-2 and TRBJ1-1; 9 nucleotides line up with TRBD1. The ends lost 6 bases at V and 4 bases at J; junction bases unmatched: 6. The CDR3 covers 14 residues. Germline V lookup: CDR1 SGHAT, CDR2 FQNNGV. CDR3 sequence: CASRRTGDATEAFF. The DNA of the CDR3 is TGTGCCAGCAGGAGGACAGGGGATGCCACTGAAGCTTTCTTT.

The gene calls are TRBV14 and TRBJ1-2, with D unresolved. The V end lost 0 bases, the J end lost 6 bases, and 14 bases lay between the germline ends. Germline V CDR1 and CDR2: SGHDN, FVKESK. This CDR3 is built from 15 residues. The CDR3 reads CASSQDLRLYDGYTF. In DNA, the CDR3 is TGTGCCAGCAGCCAAGATCTGCGGCTTTATGATGGCTACACCTTC.

This clonotype has a count of ten or more. This CDR3 reads CSVERTSELEPKQYF. The DNA for the CDR3 is TGCAGCGTTGAGAGGACTAGCGAGTTGGAACCCAAGCAGTACTTC. J is TRBJ2-7 and V is TRBV29-1; 9 bases map to TRBD2. Germline assignment: CDR1 SQVTM and CDR2 ANQGSEA. There are 15 residues in the CDR3. V shed 3 bases and J 8 bases; nucleotides not matched to a gene: 14.

This clonotype was counted between two and nine times. The rearrangement links TRBV2 to TRBJ2-7; D is ambiguous. Judging by the DNA end, TRBJ2-1 fits better; the J call may be wrong. Germline V gene data show CDR1 as SNHLY and CDR2 as FYNNEI. The CDR3 has 11 residues. CDR3 in DNA: TGTGCCAGCTTGGAGACTAATGAGCAGTTCTTC. It encodes CASLETNEQFF.

This clonotype appeared a few times. The chain combines TRBV15 with TRBJ1-5; D remains unclear. This CDR3 has 13 amino acids. V lost 5 bases to trimming and J lost 6 bases, with 11 bases between them. Germline-derived CDR1 and CDR2 are LNHNV and YYDKDF (reference sequence). CDR3 region: CATSVGRVQPQHF. The DNA for the CDR3 is TGTGCCACCAGCGTGGGAAGGGTTCAGCCCCAGCATTTT.